Presented here are 6 T cell receptor beta chains from one specimen sequenced in a study of blood T cell repertoires in COVID-19. The repertoire was sequenced with immunoSEQ multiplex PCR; TCRdb's copy has only in-frame clones and lacks some. Here the sample spans 110,000 or so clones, 84% being singletons. Sequencing used peripheral blood. The receptors originated from a middle-aged woman with acute or convalescent COVID-19.

V is TRBV24-1 and J is TRBJ2-1; 8 positions match TRBD2. CDR3 length: 15 amino acids. In germline, CDR1 is KGHDR, CDR2 SFDVKD. V was pared by 6 bases and J by 5 bases, with 8 bases of the junction left unmatched. The CDR3 DNA reads TGTGCCACCAGTCAGCGGGGGTCGGTTAACAATGAGCAGTTCTTC. As protein: CATSQRGSVNNEQFF.

A few counts support this clone. This rearrangement joins TRBV7-6 to TRBJ2-1, with D unclear. The CDR3 contains 11 residues. V was shortened by 2 bases and J by 7 bases, with 3 bases between the two germline ends. Germline CDR1 is SGHVS and CDR2 is FNYEAQ. CDR3 bases: TGTGCCAGCAGCTTACTAAATGAGCAGTTCTTC. It codes for CASSLLNEQFF.

V usage is TRBV7-2 and J usage is TRBJ2-7; no reliable D call. V lost 3 bases to trimming and J lost 2 bases, with 11 bases between them. The V gene's germline CDR1 is SGHTA and CDR2 FQGNSA. This CDR3 spans 14 amino acids. The CDR3: CASSFRDTPYEQYF. The DNA of the CDR3 is TGTGCCAGCAGCTTCCGAGACACTCCCTACGAGCAGTACTTC.

CDR3 DNA sequence: TGTGCCAGCAGCACCTACCAGAGGTCGACTAATGAAAAACTGTTTTTT. Amino acid sequence: CASSTYQRSTNEKLFF. The chain carries TRBV6-6 and TRBJ1-4, with no clear D. This CDR3 has 16 residues. CDR1 and CDR2 (germline): MNHNY, SVGAGI (reference sequence). The V end was cut by 6 bases, the J end by 2 bases, with 16 bases between.

The CDR3 is CASSLQTEDYEQYF. In DNA form, the CDR3 reads TGCGCCAGCAGCCTACAGACGGAGGACTACGAGCAGTACTTC. The rearrangement links TRBV5-1 to TRBJ2-7; D may be TRBD2 (5 bases). V was trimmed by 4 bases and J by 3 bases, leaving 14 bases between them. The CDR3 contains 14 residues. Germline CDR1 SGHRS, CDR2 YFSETQ.

The chain couples TRBV5-1 to TRBJ2-7; 7 nucleotides align to TRBD1. Germline CDR1 SGHRS, CDR2 YFSETQ. Trimming took 4 bases from V and 5 from J; bases not matched to a gene: 12. CDR3 length: 15 amino acids. CDR3 sequence: CASSRLTGVSHEQYF. The CDR3, as DNA: TGCGCCAGCAGCCGATTAACAGGGGTTAGTCACGAGCAGTACTTC.